This T cell receptor (beta chain) emerged from a study of cytomegalovirus exposure and HLA in healthy donors (dated by TCRdb to 2016 to 2017). Context from the whole study: An earlier analysis of a few hundred of the donors reported 276 Gb of sequence data and around 100 million unique TCR beta sequences obtained from some 170 million T cells. The study was designed to test whether signatures of past pathogen exposure could be identified by cataloging public T cell receptors. In addition to the first cohort of 666 subjects, a separate validation cohort of approximately 130 different subjects was used. Because of strong linkage in the cohort, a few DR-DQ haplotypes were treated as single units for association and clustering. Of the roughly 420 genotyped donors, roughly 76% were placed in the genetic ancestry cluster associated with self-reported Caucasian donors. An earlier analysis of around 580 of the donors used high-throughput TCR beta sequencing to judge whether each TCR beta V gene segment behaved as functional or pseudogenic. Donor age, sex, ethnicity and CMV serostatus were collected together with the repertoire data. HLA typing included class I and class II loci at four-digit resolution. Roughly 290 gigabases of sequencing data and around 90 million unique TCR sequences made up an early release that covered some 640 HLA-typed donors. Rather than drawing on any new phenotypic data, the later analysis identified candidate immune exposures from TCR beta sequences and the way those sequences occurred across donors. All discovery cohort repertoires had been generated using a single sequencing platform. The study used immunosequencing to profile the T cell repertoires of under 700 subjects and linked those repertoires to cytomegalovirus serostatus. Across some 400 genotyped donors of the cohort, an average of about 240,000 unique TCR beta nucleotide sequences per donor were sequenced, and 15% to 20% of those sequences were non-productive. The study combined high-throughput TCR immunosequencing, statistical association of individual TCRs with disease status, and machine learning to predict cytomegalovirus infection status. To study patterns of TCR occurrence, a later analysis re-analyzed previously published TCR beta repertoires from 500 to 850 donors and added high-resolution HLA genotyping. Typing coverage varied by locus: 629-630 donors for A, B, C, DRB1 and DQB1; approximately 520 for DQA1; around 570 for DPA1; roughly 450 for DPB1. In a later genetic analysis, genome-wide SNP genotypes for about three fifths of the roughly 670 donors were used, and that subset was treated as a discovery cohort. Study-wide findings and limitations: Because counts were too low, about 15 rarely observed V segments, including chromosome 9 orphons, were left out of the earlier analysis of approximately 500 of the donors. Compared with the approximately 670-donor mean, donors in an Asian-associated ancestry cluster had fewer N-insertions in productive TCRs, according to a later genetic analysis. A further reported finding was that TCR beta sequences accurately predicted the HLA-A and HLA-B alleles for most subjects in the first cohort. A later analysis found that HLA-associated TCR beta chains were more clonally expanded and had lower generation probabilities than equally common non-associated chains. Across donors, most TCR sequences were observed very rarely, whereas some public TCRs were present in many individuals. The 87-base-pair reads could not distinguish some IMGT-functional V segments, including TRBV6-2 and TRBV6-3, so those segments were excluded. Roughly uniform sequencing depth across donors was assumed in presence/absence analyses, although this assumption may not hold. A later analysis associated around 16,000 TCR beta sequences with specific HLA alleles at a false discovery rate of 0.05. When HLA alleles, especially DR and DQ, strongly co-occurred, attributing TCR associations to individual alleles was difficult. In an earlier analysis of a few hundred of the donors, most TCR beta V segments were observed in productive rearrangements about 90% or about 30% of the time, broadly matching IMGT annotations. The only immune exposure information available for the cohort was CMV serostatus. Most CMV-associated TCR beta chains appeared to be HLA-restricted in a later analysis, and the HLA associations seemed to be driven largely by CMV exposure. A later analysis reported that several top co-occurrence clusters appeared linked to parvovirus B19, influenza, CMV and Epstein-Barr virus. The study listed 170 or so TCR beta chains as associated with cytomegalovirus. Because HLA typing was unavailable for some donors at each locus, only the typed subset was used in association tests. The classifier was reported to diagnose cytomegalovirus status with high specificity and sensitivity in both the original cohort and the validation cohort. The authors suggested that the approach could potentially be generalized to other disease states and immunological phenotypes. According to a later analysis, TCR association rates differed among HLA loci, with DRB1 alleles showing the most associated TCRs and HLA-C alleles showing the fewest. In this cohort, only TCR beta chains were sequenced, and detectable features were limited by the absence of alpha or paired-chain data. Linkage disequilibrium might explain the correlated functional status among segregating V segments, but an unknown experimental factor could not be excluded. In vitro tests confirmed that a few of the cytomegalovirus-associated TCR beta chains recognize cytomegalovirus antigens. A later genetic analysis associated a missense DCLRE1C variant with V-gene and J-gene trimming of TCR beta chains, and an independent cohort replicated the association. A group of highly shared sequence variants was considered likely to be a technical artifact of the sequencing pipeline.

For this chain, trimming is 3 bases at the V end and 3 bases at the J end, and the number of junction bases without a gene match is 7. CDR1 SGHNT and CDR2 YYREEE are derived from the germline V gene (reference sequence). The CDR3 starts with the cysteine, ends with the phenylalanine, and has 16 residues. Of the read, only the CDR3 DNA is kept; its 48 bases are in frame from base 1. In total, 500 to 700 healthy bone marrow donors made up the cohort. At the time of sampling, all cohort members were nominally healthy, though unrecorded immune exposures were likely present. The donor tested CMV seronegative, placing the donor among the 352 seronegative members of the cohort. A peripheral blood sample was collected from each donor, and TCR beta sequencing was performed on peripheral blood mononuclear cells. Genomic DNA was extracted from the blood cell samples with the Qiagen DNeasy Blood Extraction Kit.

This clone was found once. There is no known antigen for this receptor. It has no much larger one-base neighbor in the sample; base qualities were not kept. Libraries came from the immunoSEQ multiplex PCR assay. For the multiplex PCR, a mixture combining 60 forward primers for TCR Vbeta segments and 13 reverse primers for TCR Jbeta segments was used. Amplification of the CDR3 region of rearranged TCR beta genes was performed with a multiplex PCR assay on genomic DNA. The Illumina HiSeq System was used to sequence the amplified TCR beta libraries as 87-base-pair reads. The authors processed their data as follows. In a later analysis, tens of millions of unique TCR beta chains were counted across the 650 to 750 repertoires, and roughly 11 million of these chains were shared by at least two donors. A nearest-neighbor algorithm error-corrected the raw reads and collapsed the reads into unique sequences, merging closely related sequences to remove PCR and sequencing errors. To assign V, D and J gene segments, CDR3 sequences were aligned to IMGT reference sequences. For a sequence to be retained, at least a six-nucleotide match to both a V gene segment and a J gene segment was required. A rearrangement was called productive if the CDR3 had no stop codons and remained in frame with V and J, and every other rearrangement was called non-productive. CDR3 was defined according to IMGT convention as the region running from the second conserved V-encoded cysteine to the conserved J-encoded phenylalanine. Sequences without an unambiguous match to a single V gene segment were excluded from the earlier analysis of several hundred of the donors. In an earlier analysis of around 590 of the donors, a V segment was called functional when productive rearrangements were above 56.7%, and segregating when the standard deviation between donors exceeded 5%. A statistical classification framework was built for diagnosing cytomegalovirus status from the catalog of TCR beta chain sequences. V and J gene assignment, in a later analysis, came from comparing TCR nucleotide sequences with IMGT/GENE-DB human TR gene sequences. A later analysis assigned CDR3 sequences and most-parsimonious VDJ recombination scenarios with the TCRdist pipeline. In a later analysis, each TCR beta chain was defined by its CDR3 amino acid sequence together with its V-gene family, and reads lacking a unique V-gene family were excluded. A later analysis removed roughly 590 highly shared, low-generation-probability nucleotide sequences to deal with suspected cross-contamination and a sequencing artifact. A later analysis calculated a clonal expansion index for each public chain from normalized within-repertoire ranks of inferred template counts. In a later analysis, generation probabilities were computed using a VDJ recombination model fitted to out-of-frame rearrangements, and the results were checked against IGoR. A later analysis scored TCR-TCR, TCR-HLA and TCR-CMV co-occurrence with hypergeometric tests, applying a repertoire-size bias correction to TCR pairs. A later analysis estimated false discovery rates by permuting HLA or CMV assignments 20 times. A later analysis grouped co-occurring TCRs with DBSCAN, adding TCRdist sequence similarity when clustering within HLA-allele-positive subsets. For co-occurrence clustering, repertoires with fewer than 30,000 or more than 120,000 public chains were excluded, along with four or five repertoires with anomalous nucleotide sharing. The table comes from immuneACCESS by way of TCRdb, which keeps in-frame sequences with V and J called. Part of the clones is missing from these tables; in studies checked, under half for an unresolved V gene and the rest for unknown reasons. The D gene and trimming were derived from the DNA, and the V and J assignments and clone size from that table. Here the sample has some 140,000 clones; 73% occur a single time. The ten top clones hold 1% to 1.5% of the sample.

The sample taken for sequencing was PBMCs. The source of this sequence is a woman aged 40 to 50 in good health and CMV-seronegative. The rearranged segments are TRBV5-4 and TRBJ2-3, with 10 middle bases fitting TRBD2. In nucleotide form, the sequence is TGTGCCAGCAGCTACCCACTAGCGGGAAATACAGATACGCAGTATTTT. Its protein is CASSYPLAGNTDTQYF. Outside the CDR3, residues come from the reference TRBV5-4 and TRBJ2-3 proteins, so the full variable domain is: ETGVTQSPTHLIKTRGQQVTLRCSSQSGHNTVSWYQQALGQGPQFIFQYYREEENGRGNFPPRFSGLQFPNYSSELNVNALELDDSALYLCASSYPLAGNTDTQYFGPGTRLTVL.